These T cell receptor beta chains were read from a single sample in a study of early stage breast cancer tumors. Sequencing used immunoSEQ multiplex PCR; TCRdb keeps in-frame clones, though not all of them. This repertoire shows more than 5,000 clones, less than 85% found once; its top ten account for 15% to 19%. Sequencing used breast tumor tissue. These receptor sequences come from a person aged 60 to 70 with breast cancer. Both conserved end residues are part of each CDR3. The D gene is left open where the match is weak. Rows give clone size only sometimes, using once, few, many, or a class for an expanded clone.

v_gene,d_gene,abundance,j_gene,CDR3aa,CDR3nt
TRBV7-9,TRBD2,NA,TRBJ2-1,CASSLMGLAGGDEQFF,TGTGCCAGCAGCCTCATGGGACTAGCGGGAGGGGATGAGCAGTTCTTC
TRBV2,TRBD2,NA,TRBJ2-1,CASSYSGDEFF,TGTGCCAGCAGTTACAGCGGGGATGAGTTCTTC
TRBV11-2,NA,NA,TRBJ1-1,CASSLGDSARRNTEAFF,TGTGCCAGCAGCTTAGGTGATTCGGCCAGGAGGAACACTGAAGCTTTCTTT
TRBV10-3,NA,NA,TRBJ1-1,CAISDVRDTEAFF,TGTGCCATCAGTGACGTCAGGGATACTGAAGCTTTCTTT
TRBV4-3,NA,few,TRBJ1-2,CASSLRSDSNYGYTF,TGCGCCAGCAGCCTTCGAAGTGACAGCAACTATGGCTACACCTTC
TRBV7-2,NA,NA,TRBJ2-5,CASSLDLLVETQYF,TGTGCCAGCAGCTTAGATTTGCTAGTGGAGACCCAGTACTTC
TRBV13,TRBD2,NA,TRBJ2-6,CASSLYSRTSGRAGANVLTF,TGTGCCAGCAGCTTATATTCCCGGACTAGCGGGAGGGCTGGGGCCAACGTCCTGACTTTC
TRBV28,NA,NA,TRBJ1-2,CASSFVGRADGYTF,TGTGCCAGCAGTTTCGTGGGCAGGGCCGACGGCTACACCTTC
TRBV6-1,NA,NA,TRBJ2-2,CASIEGRPNTGELFF,TGTGCCAGCATCGAGGGACGGCCGAACACCGGGGAGCTGTTTTTT
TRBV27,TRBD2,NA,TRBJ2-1,CASGRTSAHRGEQFF,TGTGCCAGCGGCAGAACTAGCGCCCATCGGGGTGAGCAGTTCTTC
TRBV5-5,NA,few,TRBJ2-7,CASLSSSYEQYF,TGTGCCAGCCTTAGTAGCTCCTACGAGCAGTACTTC
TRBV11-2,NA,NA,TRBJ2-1,CASSVLRGRGNEQFF,TGTGCCAGCAGCGTCCTACGGGGGCGAGGCAATGAGCAGTTCTTC
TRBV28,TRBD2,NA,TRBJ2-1,CASSTPGSGRGEQFF,TGTGCCAGCAGTACCCCCGGGAGCGGGAGGGGAGAGCAGTTCTTC
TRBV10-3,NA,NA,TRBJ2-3,CAAKGGPTDTQYF,TGTGCCGCCAAGGGGGGCCCCACAGATACGCAGTATTTT
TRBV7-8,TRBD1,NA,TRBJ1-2,CASSLEPTGLSGYTF,TGTGCCAGCAGCTTAGAACCGACAGGGCTTTCTGGCTACACCTTC
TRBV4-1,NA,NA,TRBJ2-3,CASSQDVTPDTQYF,TGCGCCAGCAGCCAAGATGTCACCCCAGATACGCAGTATTTT
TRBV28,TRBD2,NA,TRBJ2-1,CASSLGSGGYNEQFF,TGTGCCAGCAGTTTAGGTAGCGGGGGCTACAATGAGCAGTTCTTC
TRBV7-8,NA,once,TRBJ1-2,CASSLAYRDFTF,TGTGCCAGCAGCTTAGCCTACAGGGACTTCACCTTC
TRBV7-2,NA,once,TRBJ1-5,CASSPTAGEQPQHF,TGTGCCAGCAGCCCTACAGCCGGAGAGCAGCCCCAGCATTTT
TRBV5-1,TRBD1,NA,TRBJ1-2,CASSLSGTGRYGYTF,TGCGCCAGCAGCTTGAGCGGGACAGGTCGCTATGGCTACACCTTC
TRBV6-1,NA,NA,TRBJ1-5,CASSEAAENQPQHF,TGTGCCAGCAGTGAAGCTGCGGAAAATCAGCCCCAGCATTTT
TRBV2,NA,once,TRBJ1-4,CASSFDRYNEKLFF,TGTGCCAGCAGCTTCGACCGGTATAATGAAAAACTGTTTTTT
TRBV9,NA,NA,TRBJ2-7,CASSRDLYEQYF,TGTGCCAGCTCTCGGGACCTATACGAGCAGTACTTC
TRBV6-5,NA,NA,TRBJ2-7,CASSYSGGSGEQYF,TGTGCCAGCAGTTACTCCGGAGGGTCAGGCGAGCAGTACTTC
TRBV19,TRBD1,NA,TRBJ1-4,CASSSRTGKKLFF,TGTGCCAGTAGTTCCCGGACAGGGAAGAAACTGTTTTTT
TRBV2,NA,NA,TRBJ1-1,CASSEEAGAEAFF,TGTGCCAGCAGTGAAGAAGCAGGTGCTGAAGCTTTCTTT
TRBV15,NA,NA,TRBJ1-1,CATSRDPWAANTEAFF,TGTGCCACCAGCAGAGACCCGTGGGCCGCGAACACTGAAGCTTTCTTT
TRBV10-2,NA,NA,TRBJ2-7,CASRARGLSYEQYF,TGCGCCAGCAGGGCACGGGGGCTCTCCTACGAGCAGTACTTC
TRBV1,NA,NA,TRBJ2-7,CTSRPGLAGVYEQYF,TGCACCAGCCGACCTGGGCTAGCGGGAGTCTACGAGCAGTACTTC
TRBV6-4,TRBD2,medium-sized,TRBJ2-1,CASSPGTRSPNEQFF,TGTGCCAGCAGTCCCGGGACTAGAAGTCCCAATGAGCAGTTCTTC
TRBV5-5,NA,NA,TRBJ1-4,CASSLGAGDEKLFF,TGTGCCAGCAGCCTGGGGGCAGGGGATGAAAAACTGTTTTTT
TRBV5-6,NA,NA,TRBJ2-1,CASSKPTNSYNEQFF,TGTGCCAGCAGCAAACCGACTAACTCCTACAATGAGCAGTTCTTC